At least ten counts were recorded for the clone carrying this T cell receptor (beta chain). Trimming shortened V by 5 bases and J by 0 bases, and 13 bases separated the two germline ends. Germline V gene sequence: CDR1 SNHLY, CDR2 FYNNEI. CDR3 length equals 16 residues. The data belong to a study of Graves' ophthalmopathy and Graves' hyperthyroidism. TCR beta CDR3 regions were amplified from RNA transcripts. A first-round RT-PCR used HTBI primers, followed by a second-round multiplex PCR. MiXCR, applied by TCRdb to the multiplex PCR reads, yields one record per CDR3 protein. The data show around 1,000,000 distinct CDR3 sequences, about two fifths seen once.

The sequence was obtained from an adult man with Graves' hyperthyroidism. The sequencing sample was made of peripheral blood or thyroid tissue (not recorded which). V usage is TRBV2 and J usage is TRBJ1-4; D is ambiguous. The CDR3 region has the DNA TGTGCCAGCAGTAACCACGGTGGTCCAACTAATGAAAAACTGTTTTTT. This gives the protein CASSNHGGPTNEKLFF.